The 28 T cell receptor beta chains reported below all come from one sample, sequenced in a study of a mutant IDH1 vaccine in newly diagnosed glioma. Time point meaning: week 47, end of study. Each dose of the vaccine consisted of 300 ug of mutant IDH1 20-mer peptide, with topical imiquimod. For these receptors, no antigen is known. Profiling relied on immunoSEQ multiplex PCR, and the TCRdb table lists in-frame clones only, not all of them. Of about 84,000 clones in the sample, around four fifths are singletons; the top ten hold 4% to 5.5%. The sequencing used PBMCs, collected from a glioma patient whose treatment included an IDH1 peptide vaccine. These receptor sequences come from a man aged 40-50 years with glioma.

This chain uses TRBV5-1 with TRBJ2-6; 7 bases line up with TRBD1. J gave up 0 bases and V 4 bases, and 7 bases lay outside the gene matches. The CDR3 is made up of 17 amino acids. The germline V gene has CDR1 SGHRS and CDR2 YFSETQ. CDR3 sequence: CASSPRTGLSGANVLTF. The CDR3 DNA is TGCGCCAGCAGCCCTCGGACAGGACTCTCTGGGGCCAACGTCCTGACTTTC.

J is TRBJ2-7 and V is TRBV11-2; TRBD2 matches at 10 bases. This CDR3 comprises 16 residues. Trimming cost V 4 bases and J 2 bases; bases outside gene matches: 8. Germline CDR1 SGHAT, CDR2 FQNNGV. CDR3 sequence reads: CASSSTSGATPYEQYF. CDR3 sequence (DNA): TGTGCCAGCAGCTCAACTAGCGGGGCTACGCCCTACGAGCAGTACTTC.

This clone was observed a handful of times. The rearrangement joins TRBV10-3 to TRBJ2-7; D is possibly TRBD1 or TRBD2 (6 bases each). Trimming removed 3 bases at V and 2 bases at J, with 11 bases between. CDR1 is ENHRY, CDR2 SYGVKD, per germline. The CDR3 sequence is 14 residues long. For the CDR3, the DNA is TGTGCCATCAGTGACGTTGGGGGGCCCTACGAGCAGTACTTC. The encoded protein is CAISDVGGPYEQYF.

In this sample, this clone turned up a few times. In DNA form, the CDR3 reads TGTGCCAGCAGCTTAGCAGGGGGCACCGGGGAGCTGTTTTTT. This translates into CASSLAGGTGELFF. The chain uses TRBV7-9 and TRBJ2-2, with D possibly matching TRBD1 (6 bases). The CDR3 is made up of 14 amino acids. V lost 0 bases, J lost 4 bases, and 6 bases lay in between. The germline V gene has CDR1 SEHNR and CDR2 FQNEAQ (reference sequence). The full variable domain, completed using reference TRBV7-9 and TRBJ2-2, is DTGVSQNPRHKITKRGQNVTFRCDPISEHNRLYWYRQTLGQGPEFLTYFQNEAQLEKSRLLSDRFSAERPKGSFSTLEIQRTEQGDSAMYLCASSLAGGTGELFFGEGSRLTVL.

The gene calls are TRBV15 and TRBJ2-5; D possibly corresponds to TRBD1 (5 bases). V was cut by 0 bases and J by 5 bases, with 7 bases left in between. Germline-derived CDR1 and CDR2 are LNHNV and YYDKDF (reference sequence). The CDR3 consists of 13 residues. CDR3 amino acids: CATSRDPGETQYF. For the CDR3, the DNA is TGTGCCACCAGCAGAGACCCAGGGGAGACCCAGTACTTC. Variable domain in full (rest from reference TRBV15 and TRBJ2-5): DAMVIQNPRYQVTQFGKPVTLSCSQTLNHNVMYWYQQKSSQAPKLLFHYYDKDFNNEADTPDNFQSRRPNTSFCFLDIRSPGLGDTAMYLCATSRDPGETQYFGPGTRLLVL.

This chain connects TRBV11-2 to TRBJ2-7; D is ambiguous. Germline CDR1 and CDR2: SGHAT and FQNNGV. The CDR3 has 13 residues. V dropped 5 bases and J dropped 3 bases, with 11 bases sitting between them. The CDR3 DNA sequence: TGTGCCAGCAGCCTGGTCGGGCGCTACGAGCAGTACTTC. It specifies CASSLVGRYEQYF.

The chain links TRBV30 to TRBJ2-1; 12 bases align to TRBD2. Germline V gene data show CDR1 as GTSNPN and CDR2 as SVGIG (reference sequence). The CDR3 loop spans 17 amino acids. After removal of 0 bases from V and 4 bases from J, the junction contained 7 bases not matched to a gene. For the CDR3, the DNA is TGTGCCTGGAGTGTACCCCTAGCGGGGGGGCATTACAATGAGCAGTTCTTC. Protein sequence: CAWSVPLAGGHYNEQFF.

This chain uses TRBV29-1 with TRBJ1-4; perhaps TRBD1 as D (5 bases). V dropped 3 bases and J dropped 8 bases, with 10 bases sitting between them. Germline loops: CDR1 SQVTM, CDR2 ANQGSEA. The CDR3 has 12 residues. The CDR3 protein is CSVDGQGEKLFF. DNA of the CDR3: TGCAGCGTTGATGGGCAGGGAGAAAAACTGTTTTTT.

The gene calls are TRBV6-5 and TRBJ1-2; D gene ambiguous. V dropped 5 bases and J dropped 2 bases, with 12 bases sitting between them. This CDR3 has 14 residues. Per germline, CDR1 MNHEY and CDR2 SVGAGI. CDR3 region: CASSQLTRNYGYTF. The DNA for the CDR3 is TGTGCCAGCAGTCAACTGACTAGGAACTATGGCTACACCTTC.

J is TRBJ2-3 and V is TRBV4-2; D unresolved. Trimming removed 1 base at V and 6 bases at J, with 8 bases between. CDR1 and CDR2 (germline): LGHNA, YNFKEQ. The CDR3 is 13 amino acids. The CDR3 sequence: CASSQVRRDTQYF. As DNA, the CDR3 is TGTGCCAGCAGCCAAGTCAGGCGGGATACGCAGTATTTT.

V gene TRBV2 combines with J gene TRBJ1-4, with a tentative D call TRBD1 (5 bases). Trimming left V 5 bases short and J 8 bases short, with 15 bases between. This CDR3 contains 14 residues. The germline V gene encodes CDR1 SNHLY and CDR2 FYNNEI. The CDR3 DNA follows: TGTGCCAGCAGTTCCGGGACCCAGGAGGAAAAACTGTTTTTT. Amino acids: CASSSGTQEEKLFF.

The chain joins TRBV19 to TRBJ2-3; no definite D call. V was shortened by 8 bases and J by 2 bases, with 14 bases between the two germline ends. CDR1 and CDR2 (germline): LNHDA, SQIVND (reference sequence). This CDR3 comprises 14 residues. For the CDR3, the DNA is TGTGCCAGTGGGTCAACCCAATTCACAGATACGCAGTATTTT. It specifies CASGSTQFTDTQYF. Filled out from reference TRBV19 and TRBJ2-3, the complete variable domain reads DGGITQSPKYLFRKEGQNVTLSCEQNLNHDAMYWYRQDPGQGLRLIYYSQIVNDFQKGDIAEGYSVSREKKESFPLTVTSAQKNPTAFYLCASGSTQFTDTQYFGPGTRLTVL.

CDR3 in amino acids: CSAGDSYNSPLHF. The CDR3 DNA sequence: TGCAGCGCCGGGGACAGCTACAATTCACCCCTCCACTTT. V is TRBV29-1 and J is TRBJ1-6; the match to TRBD1 covers 7 bases. Trimming cost V 7 bases and J 7 bases; bases outside gene matches: 7. The CDR3 is 13 residues long. Germline assignment: CDR1 SQVTM and CDR2 ANQGSEA.

CDR3 in amino acids: CASSGAPPSGGAWETQYF. In DNA, the CDR3 is TGTGCCAGCAGCGGCGCCCCCCCTAGCGGGGGGGCTTGGGAGACCCAGTACTTC. The chain carries TRBV9 and TRBJ2-5, with TRBD2 matching over 12 bases. CDR1 and CDR2 from the germline V gene are SGDLS and YYNGEE. This CDR3 comprises 18 residues. V lost 3 bases and J lost 5; bases outside the gene matches: 14. The full variable domain, rest sourced from reference TRBV9 and TRBJ2-5, is DSGVTQTPKHLITATGQRVTLRCSPRSGDLSVYWYQQSLDQGLQFLIQYYNGEERAKGNILERFSAQQFPDLHSELNLSSLELGDSALYFCASSGAPPSGGAWETQYFGPGTRLLVL.

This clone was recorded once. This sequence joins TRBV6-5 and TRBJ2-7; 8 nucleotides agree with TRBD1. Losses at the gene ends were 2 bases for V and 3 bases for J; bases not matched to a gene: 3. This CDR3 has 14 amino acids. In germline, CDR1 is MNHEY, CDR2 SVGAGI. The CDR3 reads CASSYVQGGYEQYF. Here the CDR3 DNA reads TGTGCCAGCAGTTACGTACAGGGGGGCTACGAGCAGTACTTC.

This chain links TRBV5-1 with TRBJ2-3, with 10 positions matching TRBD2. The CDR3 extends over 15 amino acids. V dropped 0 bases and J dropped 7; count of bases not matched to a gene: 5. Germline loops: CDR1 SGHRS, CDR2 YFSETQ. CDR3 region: CASSLGGSGRHTQYF. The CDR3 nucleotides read TGCGCCAGCAGCTTGGGTGGTAGCGGGAGGCATACGCAGTATTTT.

This CDR3 is CASILAGIFYEQYF. The CDR3 region has the DNA TGTGCCAGCATCCTAGCGGGGATCTTTTACGAGCAGTACTTC. The chain recombines TRBV6-1 with TRBJ2-7, with 9 bases fitting TRBD2. Germline lookup yields CDR1 MNHNS and CDR2 SASEGT. With 7 bases clipped from V and 4 bases from J, the junction kept 8 bases outside the gene matches. The CDR3 spans 14 residues.

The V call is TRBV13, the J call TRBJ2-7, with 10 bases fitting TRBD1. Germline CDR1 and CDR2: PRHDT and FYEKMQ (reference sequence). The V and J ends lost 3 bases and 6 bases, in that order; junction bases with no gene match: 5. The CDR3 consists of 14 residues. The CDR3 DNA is TGTGCCAGCAGCTTTGACAGGGGGCGAATCGAGCAGTACTTC. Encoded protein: CASSFDRGRIEQYF.

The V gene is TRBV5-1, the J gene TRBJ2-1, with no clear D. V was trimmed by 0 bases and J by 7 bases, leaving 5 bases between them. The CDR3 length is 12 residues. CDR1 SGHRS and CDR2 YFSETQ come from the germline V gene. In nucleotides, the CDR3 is TGCGCCAGCAGCTTGGGAGTAAATGAGCAGTTCTTC. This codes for CASSLGVNEQFF.

The CDR3 coding sequence is TGCAGCGTCTCAAGGAGGGGTCCGGAAGAGACCCAGTACTTC. The encoded protein is CSVSRRGPEETQYF. V is TRBV29-1 and J is TRBJ2-5; maybe TRBD2 (6 bases). Germline CDR1 is SQVTM and CDR2 is ANQGSEA. This CDR3 comprises 14 residues. V lost 6 bases and J 3 bases, leaving 17 bases between the germline ends. Full variable domain (outside the CDR3, taken from reference TRBV29-1 and TRBJ2-5): SAVISQKPSRDICQRGTSLTIQCQVDSQVTMMFWYRQQPGQSLTLIATANQGSEATYESGFVIDKFPISRPNLTFSTLTVSNMSPEDSSIYLCSVSRRGPEETQYFGPGTRLLVL.

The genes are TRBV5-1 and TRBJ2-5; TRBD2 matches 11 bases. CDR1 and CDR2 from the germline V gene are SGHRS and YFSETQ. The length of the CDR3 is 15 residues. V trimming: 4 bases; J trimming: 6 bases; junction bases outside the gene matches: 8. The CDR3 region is CASSPRLAGLQTQYF. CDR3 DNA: TGCGCCAGCAGCCCACGACTAGCGGGGTTACAGACCCAGTACTTC.

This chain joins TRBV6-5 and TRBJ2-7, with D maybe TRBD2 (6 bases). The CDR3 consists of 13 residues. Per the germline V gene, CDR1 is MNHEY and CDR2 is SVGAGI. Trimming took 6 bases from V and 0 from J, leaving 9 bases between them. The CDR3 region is CASRAGPSYEQYF. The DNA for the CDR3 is TGTGCCAGCAGGGCGGGGCCCTCCTACGAGCAGTACTTC.

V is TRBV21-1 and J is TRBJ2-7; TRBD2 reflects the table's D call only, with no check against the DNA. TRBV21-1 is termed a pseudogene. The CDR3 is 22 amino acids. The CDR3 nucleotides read TGTGCCAGCAGCAAAGCGTTTCAGGGACTAGCGGGTGGGGTGGCCTCCTCCTACGAGCAGTACTTC. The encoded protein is CASSKAFQGLAGGVASSYEQYF.

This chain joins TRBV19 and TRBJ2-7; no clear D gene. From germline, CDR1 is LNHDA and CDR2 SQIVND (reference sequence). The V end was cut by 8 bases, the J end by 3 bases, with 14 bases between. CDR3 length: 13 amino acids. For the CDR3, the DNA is TGTGCCAGTTCACGGCTAGGAAGCTACGAGCAGTACTTC. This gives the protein CASSRLGSYEQYF.

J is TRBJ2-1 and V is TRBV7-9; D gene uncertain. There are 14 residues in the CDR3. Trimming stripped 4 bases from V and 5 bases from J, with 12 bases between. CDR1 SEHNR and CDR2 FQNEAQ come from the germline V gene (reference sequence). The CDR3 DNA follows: TGTGCCAGCAGCTCTATGTTCCAGAACAATGAGCAGTTCTTC. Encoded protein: CASSSMFQNNEQFF.

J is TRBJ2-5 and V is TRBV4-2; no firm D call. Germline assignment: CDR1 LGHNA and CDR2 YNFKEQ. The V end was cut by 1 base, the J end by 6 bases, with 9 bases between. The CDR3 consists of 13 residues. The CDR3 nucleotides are TGTGCCAGCAGCCAAGTGCAACTGAAGACCCAGTACTTC. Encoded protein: CASSQVQLKTQYF.

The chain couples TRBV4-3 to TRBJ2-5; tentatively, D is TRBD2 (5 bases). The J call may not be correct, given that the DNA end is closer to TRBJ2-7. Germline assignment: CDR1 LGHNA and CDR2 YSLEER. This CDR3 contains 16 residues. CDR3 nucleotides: TGCGCCAGCAGCCAAGAAGAGGGCGCTGGAACCTACGAGCAGTACTTC. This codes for CASSQEEGAGTYEQYF.

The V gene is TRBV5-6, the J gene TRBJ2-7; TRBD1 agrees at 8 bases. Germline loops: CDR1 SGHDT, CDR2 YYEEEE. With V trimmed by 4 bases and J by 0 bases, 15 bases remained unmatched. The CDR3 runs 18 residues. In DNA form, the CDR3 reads TGTGCCAGCAGCCCCGGACAGGGCCCTTACCAAAGCTCCTACGAGCAGTACTTC. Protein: CASSPGQGPYQSSYEQYF.